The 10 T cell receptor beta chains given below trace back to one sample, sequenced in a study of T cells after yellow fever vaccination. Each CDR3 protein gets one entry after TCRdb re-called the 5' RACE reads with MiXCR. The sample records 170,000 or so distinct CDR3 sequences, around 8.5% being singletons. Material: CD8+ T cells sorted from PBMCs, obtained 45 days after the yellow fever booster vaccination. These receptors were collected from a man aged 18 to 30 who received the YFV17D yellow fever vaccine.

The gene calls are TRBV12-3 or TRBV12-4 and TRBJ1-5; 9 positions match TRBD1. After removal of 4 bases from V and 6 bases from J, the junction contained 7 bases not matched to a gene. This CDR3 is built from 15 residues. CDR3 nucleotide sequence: TGTGCCAGCAGTTCAACACCGGGACAGGGTCAGCCCCAGCATTTT. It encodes CASSSTPGQGQPQHF.

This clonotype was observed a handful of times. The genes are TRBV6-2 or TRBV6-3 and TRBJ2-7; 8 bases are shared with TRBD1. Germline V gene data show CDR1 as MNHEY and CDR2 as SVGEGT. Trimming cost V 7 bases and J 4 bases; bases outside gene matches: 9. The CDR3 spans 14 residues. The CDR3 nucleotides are TGTGCCAGCACCCCCGCTCAGGGGGCTTACGAGCAGTACGTC. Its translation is CASTPAQGAYEQYV.

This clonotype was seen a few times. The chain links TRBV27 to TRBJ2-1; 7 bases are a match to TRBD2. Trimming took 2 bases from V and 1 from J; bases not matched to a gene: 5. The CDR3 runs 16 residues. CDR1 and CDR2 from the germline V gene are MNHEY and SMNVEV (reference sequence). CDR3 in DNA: TGTGCCAGCAGTTTAGAAGCGGGGCTTTCCTACAATGAGCAGTTCTTC. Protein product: CASSLEAGLSYNEQFF.

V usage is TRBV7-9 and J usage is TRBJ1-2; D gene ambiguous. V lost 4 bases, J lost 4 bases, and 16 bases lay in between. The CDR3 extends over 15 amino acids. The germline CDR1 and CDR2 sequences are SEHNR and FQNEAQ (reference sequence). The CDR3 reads CASSSNPFASYGYTF. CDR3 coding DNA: TGTGCCAGCAGCTCAAACCCGTTCGCATCCTATGGCTACACCTTC.

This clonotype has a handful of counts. The CDR3 nucleotides read TGTGCCTGTAGCGGGGTCACCGGGGAGCTGTTTTTT. Translating it yields CACSGVTGELFF. This chain connects TRBV12-3 or TRBV12-4 to TRBJ2-2, with 8 positions matching TRBD2. J was trimmed by 4 bases and V by 11 bases; bases with no gene match: 3. The CDR3 is 12 residues long.

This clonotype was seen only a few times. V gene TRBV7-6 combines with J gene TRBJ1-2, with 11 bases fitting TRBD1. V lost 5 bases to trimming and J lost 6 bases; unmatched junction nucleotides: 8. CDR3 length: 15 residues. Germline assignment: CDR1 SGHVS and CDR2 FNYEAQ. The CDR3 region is CASSPDRGLHDGYTF. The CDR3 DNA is TGTGCCAGCAGCCCGGACAGGGGGCTTCATGATGGCTACACCTTC.

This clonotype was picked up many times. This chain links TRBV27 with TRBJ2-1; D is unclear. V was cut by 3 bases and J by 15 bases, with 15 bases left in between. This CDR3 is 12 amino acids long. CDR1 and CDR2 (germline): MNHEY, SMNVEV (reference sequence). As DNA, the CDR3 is TGTGCCAGCAGTTTTAACGGCGTCCTTTGGTTCTTC. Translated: CASSFNGVLWFF.

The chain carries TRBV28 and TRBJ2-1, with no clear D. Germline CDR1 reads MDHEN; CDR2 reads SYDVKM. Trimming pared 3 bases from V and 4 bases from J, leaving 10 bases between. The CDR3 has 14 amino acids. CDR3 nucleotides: TGTGCCAGCAGTTTCACGGTTGCTTACAATGAGCAGTTCTTC. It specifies CASSFTVAYNEQFF.

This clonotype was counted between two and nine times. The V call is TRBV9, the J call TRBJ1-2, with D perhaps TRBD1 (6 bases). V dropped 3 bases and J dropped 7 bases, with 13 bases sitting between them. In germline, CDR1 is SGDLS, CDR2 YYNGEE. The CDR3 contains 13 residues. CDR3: CASSDTGPGGYTF. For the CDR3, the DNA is TGTGCCAGCAGCGATACAGGGCCGGGTGGCTACACCTTC.

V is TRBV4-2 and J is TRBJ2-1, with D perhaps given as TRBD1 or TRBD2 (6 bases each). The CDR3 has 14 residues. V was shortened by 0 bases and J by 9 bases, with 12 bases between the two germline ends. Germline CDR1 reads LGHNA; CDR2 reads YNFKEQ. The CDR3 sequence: CASSQESGGGEQFF. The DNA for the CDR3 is TGTGCCAGCAGCCAAGAATCCGGGGGCGGTGAGCAGTTCTTC.